This TCR beta chain is drawn from a study of CD8 T cells in ankylosing spondylitis. Study outcomes and limitations: Ankylosing spondylitis blood seemed to carry a telltale TCR beta motif made of several highly homologous variants. Earlier studies detected some motif variants in reactive arthritis synovial fluid and blood.

Via MiXCR, TCRdb re-called the 5' RACE reads, giving one row per CDR3 protein. This sample has 650,000 to 800,000 distinct CDR3 sequences, with 15% to 20% found just once. At least ten counts were recorded for this clonotype. Antigen specificity is unknown. The receptor's source is a male donor with ankylosing spondylitis. Sequencing was carried out using blood, either unsorted or a sorted T cell fraction (not recorded which).

CDR3 nucleotides: TGTGCCAGCAGCCTAGACAGGGTCCAAGAGACCCAGTACTTC. Amino acid sequence: CASSLDRVQETQYF. This chain uses TRBV5-6 with TRBJ2-5; 7 nucleotides line up with TRBD1. Trimming removed 4 bases from V and 1 base from J; junction bases left unmatched: 4. Germline assignment: CDR1 SGHDT and CDR2 YYEEEE. There are 14 residues in the CDR3.